The T cell receptor beta chain under discussion was sequenced for a study of T cells in Graves' hyperthyroidism and ophthalmopathy (dated by TCRdb to between 2018 and 2020). About the study as a whole: Peripheral blood was collected at initial diagnosis, before any treatment. To identify TCR V-J signatures that set the groups apart, the researchers used a discovery cohort of 100 patients, made up of roughly 40 with Graves' ophthalmopathy and about 55 with stable Graves' hyperthyroidism. Whether ophthalmopathy could be predicted prospectively was tested in an independent validation cohort made up of approximately 19 hyperthyroidism patients plus 17 patients who later progressed to ophthalmopathy. The 90 or so discovery patients were randomly split 7:3 into training and test sets. In addition, the study compared T-cell repertoires in thyroid tissue and in blood from 6 or 7 Graves' hyperthyroidism patients. Once sampling was done, hyperthyroidism patients were given methimazole at a starting dose of 30 mg daily, whereas ophthalmopathy patients were given high-dose intravenous methylprednisolone. TCR Vbeta CDR3 sequencing of 130 to 150 peripheral blood samples (over 40 ophthalmopathy, about 80 hyperthyroidism and around 17 progressor patients) is reported in the paper.

The TCR beta CDR3 regions were amplified from the RNA transcripts. The first round of RT-PCR for the TCR CDR3 was performed with the HTBI primer set and the Qiagen OneStep RT-PCR kit. The libraries were constructed in a second round of multiplex PCR and then size-selected and purified. Sequencing of the libraries was done on an Illumina HiSeq2000 using paired-end 100 bp reads. The authors' analysis ran thus. Raw data were processed with SOAPnuke, discarding reads with adapters, uncalled bases, mean Phred below 15, or no exact constant-primer or identifier match. High-quality paired reads were merged with COPE v1.2.5, and unique nucleotide sequences were defined as clonotypes. MiTCR v1.1 was used to align clonotypes to the IMGT TRBV, TRBD and TRBJ reference segments. Only V-J combinations with frequency above 0.0001, covering roughly 99% of repertoires, were analysed. The TCS score was defined as F50 (clonal expansion) divided by E x V (chaos), with BLOSUM62-based TCRdist calculated between CDR3 peptides within each V-J. Welch's t-statistics and random forest reduced 514 V-J features to 13, which were used in a naive Bayes classifier (R e1071). The raw public data were reprocessed by TCRdb itself: fastp quality trimming at Q25, MiXCR clonotype calling, in-frame beta chains only. Rows matching on CDR3 protein sequence are summarized as one entry with the most common DNA and genes. TCRdb, rather than the study authors, made the V and J calls. The sample has about 590,000 distinct CDR3 sequences on record, 12% to 15% of them singletons. The ten most abundant clones make up around 7% of the sample.

Ophthalmopathy patients had moderately to severely active disease, Clinical Activity Score of at least 3, NOSPECS grade of at least 4, and duration under 3 months. Exclusion was applied to patients with uncontrolled infections, other autoimmune diseases, pregnancy or lactation. Diagnoses relied on clinical symptoms, serum thyroxine and TRAb, thyroid ultrasound and orbital computed tomography. Ficoll-Paque density gradient centrifugation was used to isolate PBMCs from 8.5 to 10 ml of fresh peripheral blood. Total RNA was extracted with Trizol reagent, and quality was checked on an Agilent 2100 Bioanalyzer. V is clipped by 1 base and J by 4 bases, and the sequence between their germline boundaries is 16 bases long. CDR1 and CDR2 are drawn from the germline V gene (reference sequence): SEHNR, FQNEAQ. From cysteine to phenylalanine, the CDR3 is 16 amino acids long. This entry keeps only the CDR3 DNA: 48 bases, framed from base 1.

What the work shows at the level of the full study, not this receptor alone: Most expanded thyroid clonotypes (frequency above 0.001) were also detected in blood, suggesting blood repertoires may reflect thyroid immune responses. No statistical method was used to set the sample size in advance, and investigators knew the group allocation. A model built on a 13 V-J signature distinguished ophthalmopathy from stable hyperthyroidism, reaching about 89% sensitivity and 81.08% specificity in cross-validation and 80%/75% in testing. In validation, the model predicted progression to ophthalmopathy with approximately 71% sensitivity and approximately 78% specificity, a median of around six months before onset.

This clonotype was recorded at least ten times. No cognate antigen has been identified for it. Nothing much larger sits one base from this clone, and base qualities are not available. This sequence originates from a young woman with Graves' ophthalmopathy. This sequence uses TRBV7-9 and TRBJ1-1, with the D gene uncertain. Source material: blood. The DNA reads TGTGCCAGCAGCTTAGTCGGCAAAGGCCGGGGCACTGAAGCTTTCTTT. It specifies CASSLVGKGRGTEAFF.